One sample yielded the 10 T cell receptor beta chains listed below, sequenced in a study. TCRdb independently ran MiXCR on the RT-PCR reads; one entry per CDR3 protein. Among around 700,000 distinct CDR3 sequences listed, 12% to 15% were seen once. Sequenced sample: memory CD4+ T cells from blood. The receptors originated from a female donor in good health, serving as a healthy control.

This clonotype has a count of ten or more. The gene calls are TRBV5-1 and TRBJ2-2, with unresolved D. The CDR3 runs to 14 residues. Germline V CDR1 and CDR2: SGHRS, YFSETQ. V lost 5 bases and J 0 bases, leaving 8 bases between the germline ends. The CDR3 reads CASRAGANTGELFF. The CDR3 DNA sequence: TGCGCCAGCAGAGCTGGGGCGAACACCGGGGAGCTGTTTTTT. Looking up the rest from reference TRBV5-1 and TRBJ2-2 gives the full variable domain: KAGVTQTPRYLIKTRGQQVTLSCSPISGHRSVSWYQQTPGQGLQFLFEYFSETQRNKGNFPGRFSGRQFSNSRSEMNVSTLELGDSALYLCASRAGANTGELFFGEGSRLTVL.

There are a few counts of this clonotype. This chain joins TRBV20-1 and TRBJ2-7; 8 bases are shared with TRBD2. Germline CDR1 reads DFQATT; CDR2 reads SNEGSKA (reference sequence). V shed 1 base, J shed 4 bases, and the junction held 6 bases outside the gene matches. CDR3 size: 14 residues. The CDR3 region is CSARGTGGRYEQYF. The CDR3 nucleotides are TGCAGTGCTAGAGGGACTGGCGGGAGGTACGAGCAGTACTTC.

This clonotype was counted a few times. The chain uses TRBV6-5 and TRBJ2-7; possibly TRBD1 for D (6 bases). V lost 7 bases and J lost 3, with 13 bases in between. The CDR3 length is 13 residues. Germline V gives CDR1 MNHEY, CDR2 SVGAGI. This CDR3 is CASTPGHNYEQYF. The CDR3 DNA follows: TGTGCCAGCACCCCGGGACACAACTACGAGCAGTACTTC.

In this sample, this clonotype turned up many times. J is TRBJ1-2 and V is TRBV20-1; 7 bases fit TRBD1. This CDR3 comprises 20 residues. Germline CDR1 DFQATT, CDR2 SNEGSKA (reference sequence). The V and J ends lost 1 base and 3 bases, in that order; junction bases with no gene match: 23. CDR3 DNA: TGCAGTGCTAGAGTTAGTGGGGGGGGGGCCAGACAGGGAATTTACTATGGCTACACCTTC. Translation: CSARVSGGGARQGIYYGYTF.

This clonotype was detected only a few times. This sequence joins TRBV5-5 and TRBJ1-4, with unresolved D. This CDR3 region has 13 residues. Germline CDR1 reads SGHKS; CDR2 reads YYEKEE (reference sequence). V was pared by 2 bases and J by 8 bases, with 10 bases between. The CDR3 sequence is CASSLETVEKLFF. In nucleotides, the CDR3 is TGTGCCAGCAGCTTAGAAACAGTCGAAAAACTGTTTTTT.

The V call is TRBV4-3, the J call TRBJ1-2; D gene ambiguous. Germline-derived CDR1 and CDR2 are LGHNA and YSLEER. This CDR3 has 13 amino acids. Trimming removed 0 bases at V and 8 bases at J, with 10 bases between. CDR3 nucleotides: TGCGCCAGCAGCCAAGATCACCGGAGAGGCTACACCTTC. As protein: CASSQDHRRGYTF.

This clonotype appeared many times. The genes are TRBV5-1 and TRBJ2-5; weak D call: TRBD2 (6 bases). There are 17 residues in the CDR3. The V end was cut by 2 bases, the J end by 1 base, with 18 bases between. Germline loops: CDR1 SGHRS, CDR2 YFSETQ. This chain's CDR3 is CASSLFSVRGTQETQYF. The CDR3 nucleotides read TGCGCCAGCAGCTTATTCTCGGTGCGGGGCACCCAAGAGACCCAGTACTTC.

This clonotype was seen only a few times. The chain has TRBV4-3 and TRBJ1-2; D remains ambiguous. V was cut by 3 bases and J by 0 bases, with 8 bases left in between. The germline gives CDR1 LGHNA, CDR2 YSLEER. The CDR3 length is 14 residues. The CDR3 nucleotides read TGCGCCAGCAGCCAGGCAGAGACTAACTATGGCTACACCTTC. Translated: CASSQAETNYGYTF.

This clonotype was picked up a small number of times. The chain carries TRBV6-2 or TRBV6-3 and TRBJ2-3, with D uncertain. V lost 2 bases, J lost 2 bases, and 11 bases lay in between. This CDR3 spans 15 amino acids. CDR1 and CDR2 (germline): MNHEY, SVGEGT. The CDR3 sequence is CASSYPPTYTDTQYF. The CDR3 nucleotides read TGTGCCAGCAGTTACCCGCCAACCTACACAGATACGCAGTATTTT.

This clonotype was seen a few times. V and J are TRBV5-1 and TRBJ2-7, with TRBD2 matching 8 bases. The germline V gene has CDR1 SGHRS and CDR2 YFSETQ. The CDR3 is 15 amino acids. The trim removed 4 bases at V and 5 bases at J, leaving 11 bases unmatched. CDR3 in DNA: TGCGCCAGCAGCCCCTTCGAGCGGGAGAGGAACGAGCAGTACTTC. Amino acid sequence: CASSPFERERNEQYF.